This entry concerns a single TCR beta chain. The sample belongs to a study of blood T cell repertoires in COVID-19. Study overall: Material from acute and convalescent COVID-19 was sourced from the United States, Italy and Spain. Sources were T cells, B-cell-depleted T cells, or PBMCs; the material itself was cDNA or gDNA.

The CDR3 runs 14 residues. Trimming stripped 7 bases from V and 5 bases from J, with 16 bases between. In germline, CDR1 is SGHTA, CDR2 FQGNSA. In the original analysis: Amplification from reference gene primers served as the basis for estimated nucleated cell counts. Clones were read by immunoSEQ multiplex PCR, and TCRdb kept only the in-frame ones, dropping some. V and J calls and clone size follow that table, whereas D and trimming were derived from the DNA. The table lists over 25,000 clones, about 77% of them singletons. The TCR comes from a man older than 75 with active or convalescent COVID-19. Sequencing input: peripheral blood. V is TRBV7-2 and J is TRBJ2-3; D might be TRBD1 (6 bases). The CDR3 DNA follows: TGTGCCAGCATCGACTACAGGGCTCGAGATACGCAGTATTTT. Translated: CASIDYRARDTQYF.